What follows are 20 T cell receptor beta chains derived from one specimen sequenced in a study of beta chain features in type 1 diabetes listed by TCRdb under 2018. The protocol used for the library was the immunoSEQ multiplex PCR assay. The High Capacity cDNA Reverse Transcription Kit was used to reverse transcribe all of the isolated RNA, meaning that expressed TCRB transcripts were what got sequenced. Drawn from immuneACCESS, this table holds only the in-frame rearrangements with V and J called that TCRdb kept. Clones are partly lost; checked studies trace under half to an unresolved V gene and leave the rest unexplained. Within this sample are more than 150,000 clones, with about an eighth of them counted one time only. 0.6% to 0.8% of the sample belongs to the ten largest clones. Sequenced input: central memory CD4+ T cells from blood. The receptors were gathered from a woman aged 18 to 35 in good health.

This clone was observed a few times. The identical CDR3 is also encoded by other nucleotide sequences in the sample. The CDR3 nucleotides read TGCGCCAGCAGCTTGGGACAGGGCCAAGAGACCCAGTACTTC. It specifies CASSLGQGQETQYF. The chain joins TRBV5-1 to TRBJ2-5, with 7 bases matching TRBD1. The CDR3 totals 14 residues. Trimming cost V 0 bases and J 1 base; bases outside gene matches: 0. CDR1 and CDR2 from the germline V gene are SGHRS and YFSETQ.

The chain joins TRBV11-2 to TRBJ1-1; 8 bases line up with TRBD1. Germline CDR1 is SGHAT and CDR2 is FQNNGV. V shed 4 bases, J shed 0 bases, and the junction held 10 bases outside the gene matches. This CDR3 is built from 17 residues. This chain's CDR3 is CASSSAGTGAMNTEAFF. Written as DNA, the CDR3 is TGTGCCAGCAGCTCCGCCGGGACAGGTGCGATGAACACTGAAGCTTTCTTT. Together with reference TRBV11-2 and TRBJ1-1, the CDR3 gives the full variable domain: EAGVAQSPRYKIIEKRQSVAFWCNPISGHATLYWYQQILGQGPKLLIQFQNNGVVDDSQLPKDRFSAERLKGVDSTLKIQPAKLEDSAVYLCASSSAGTGAMNTEAFFGQGTRLTVV.

This clone turned up a few times. J is TRBJ2-1 and V is TRBV11-2, with 10 bases that match TRBD2. V shed 3 bases, J shed 5 bases, and the junction held 4 bases outside the gene matches. The germline CDR1 and CDR2 sequences are SGHAT and FQNNGV. CDR3 length equals 15 residues. The CDR3 nucleotides are TGTGCCAGCAGCTTCACTAGCGGGAAAAACAATGAGCAGTTCTTC. The encoded protein is CASSFTSGKNNEQFF.

Regarding this clone: The identical CDR3 is also encoded by other nucleotide sequences in the sample. The V call is TRBV4-3, the J call TRBJ2-7; no clear D. CDR1 and CDR2 from the germline V gene are LGHNA and YSLEER. V was clipped by 1 base and J by 0 bases, with 7 bases between them. CDR3 size: 14 residues. The chain's CDR3 is CASSQGQDSYEQYF. The CDR3 coding sequence is TGCGCCAGCAGCCAAGGACAAGACTCCTACGAGCAGTACTTC.

The gene calls are TRBV12-5 and TRBJ2-2; possibly TRBD1 for D (6 bases). Trimming shortened V by 8 bases and J by 3 bases, and 7 bases separated the two germline ends. This CDR3 has 12 residues. CDR1 LGHNT and CDR2 FRNRAP come from the germline V gene. The CDR3 here is CASNRDTGELFF. CDR3 DNA: TGTGCTAGTAACAGGGACACCGGGGAGCTGTTTTTT.

The CDR3: CASSAGLAGVYEQFF. The CDR3 DNA reads TGTGCCAGCAGCGCTGGACTAGCGGGAGTCTATGAGCAGTTCTTC. The chain has TRBV11-2 and TRBJ2-1, with 13 nucleotides matching TRBD2. This CDR3 contains 15 residues. The V segment lost 5 bases and the J segment 8 bases; nucleotides outside the gene matches: 6. Per germline, CDR1 SGHAT and CDR2 FQNNGV.

This clone showed up just a few times. The chain links TRBV30 to TRBJ2-3, with D hard to call. V was shortened by 1 base and J by 3 bases, with 8 bases between the two germline ends. The germline gives CDR1 GTSNPN, CDR2 SVGIG (reference sequence). This CDR3 is built from 13 residues. For the CDR3, the DNA is TGTGCCTGGAGTGACCCCAGAACAGATACGCAGTATTTT. As protein: CAWSDPRTDTQYF.

This clone was observed a few times. The chain recombines TRBV9 with TRBJ2-7; 7 bases are shared with TRBD2. The V segment lost 4 bases and the J segment 2 bases; nucleotides outside the gene matches: 9. Germline CDR1 reads SGDLS; CDR2 reads YYNGEE. The CDR3 is made up of 15 amino acids. The CDR3 DNA reads TGTGCCAGCAGCCCGCTTGGCGGGAGCGCCTACGAGCAGTACTTC. It encodes CASSPLGGSAYEQYF.

The rearrangement links TRBV5-4 to TRBJ1-2, with TRBD1 matching over 7 bases. V lost 4 bases, J lost 4 bases, and 4 bases stayed unmatched. This CDR3 spans 13 amino acids. Germline V CDR1 and CDR2: SGHNT, YYREEE (reference sequence). The CDR3 loop reads CASSLKGAYGYTF. As DNA, the CDR3 is TGTGCCAGCAGCCTAAAGGGGGCCTATGGCTACACCTTC. Based on the CDR3 plus reference TRBV5-4 and TRBJ1-2, the full variable domain is ETGVTQSPTHLIKTRGQQVTLRCSSQSGHNTVSWYQQALGQGPQFIFQYYREEENGRGNFPPRFSGLQFPNYSSELNVNALELDDSALYLCASSLKGAYGYTFGSGTRLTVV.

The chain joins TRBV7-2 to TRBJ2-1; the D gene is possibly TRBD1 (5 bases). CDR1 is SGHTA, CDR2 FQGNSA, per germline. V dropped 1 base and J dropped 3 bases, with 13 bases sitting between them. CDR3 length: 16 amino acids. This chain's CDR3 is CASSLEGWGIYNEQFF. The CDR3 coding sequence is TGTGCCAGCAGCTTAGAGGGGTGGGGAATCTACAATGAGCAGTTCTTC.

At least ten counts were recorded for this clone. The chain couples TRBV11-2 to TRBJ2-1; D is ambiguous. The CDR3 is 15 residues long. The ends were cut back, 4 bases at V and 6 bases at J, with 16 bases in the middle. The germline gives CDR1 SGHAT, CDR2 FQNNGV. The CDR3 coding sequence is TGTGCCAGCAGCTCCCCATCCCGCCCGGGCAATGAGCAGTTCTTC. This sequence encodes CASSSPSRPGNEQFF.

This clone was counted between two and nine times. This chain's CDR3 is CASSRQNQETQYF. CDR3 coding DNA: TGTGCCAGCTCACGACAGAACCAAGAGACCCAGTACTTC. The chain is built from TRBV18 and TRBJ2-5, with D possibly TRBD1 on 5 matching bases. The CDR3 runs to 13 residues. V gave up 4 bases and J gave up 0 bases, with 6 bases separating them. The V gene's germline CDR1 is KGHSH and CDR2 LQKENI.

This clone was seen more than once but under ten times. This sequence joins TRBV11-2 and TRBJ1-1; perhaps TRBD1 as D (5 bases). Trimming pared 3 bases from V and 1 base from J, leaving 12 bases between. CDR1 is SGHAT and CDR2 is FQNNGV in the germline V gene. The CDR3 loop spans 15 amino acids. The CDR3 reads CASSFSPGQNTEAFF. CDR3 DNA: TGTGCCAGCAGCTTTAGTCCAGGACAGAACACTGAAGCTTTCTTT.

This clone was seen a few times. The gene calls are TRBV6-6 and TRBJ1-5; D remains unclear. With 7 bases removed from V and 8 bases from J, the gap between germline ends came to 12 bases. The CDR3 sequence is 12 residues long. CDR1 MNHNY and CDR2 SVGAGI come from the germline V gene (reference sequence). The CDR3 sequence is CASIEPGKPQHF. For the CDR3, the DNA is TGTGCCAGCATTGAACCGGGGAAGCCCCAGCATTTT.

V usage is TRBV7-2 and J usage is TRBJ1-4; 8 bases fit TRBD1. The germline V gene encodes CDR1 SGHTA and CDR2 FQGNSA. This CDR3 contains 15 residues. V lost 5 bases, J lost 8 bases, and 10 bases stayed unmatched. The chain's CDR3 is CASSIGGQDLEKLFF. The CDR3 nucleotides are TGTGCCAGCAGCATAGGGGGACAGGATCTCGAAAAACTGTTTTTT.

The rearrangement uses TRBV7-2 and TRBJ2-3; 7 positions agree with TRBD2. The V and J ends lost 1 base and 1 base, in that order; junction bases with no gene match: 5. This CDR3 comprises 16 residues. CDR1 is SGHTA, CDR2 FQGNSA, per germline. CDR3 coding DNA: TGTGCCAGCAGCTTAGTGGCTAGCGGTGGCACAGATACGCAGTATTTT. Translation gives CASSLVASGGTDTQYF.

J is TRBJ2-2 and V is TRBV7-3; no firm D call. CDR1 is SGHTA, CDR2 FQGTGA, per germline. Trimming left V 2 bases short and J 0 bases short, with 13 bases between. This CDR3 region has 17 residues. The CDR3 is CASSLALGPANTGELFF. CDR3 coding DNA: TGTGCCAGCAGCTTAGCGTTGGGCCCCGCGAACACCGGGGAGCTGTTTTTT. The full variable domain, with the rest looked up from reference TRBV7-3 and TRBJ2-2, is GAGVSQTPSNKVTEKGKYVELRCDPISGHTALYWYRQSLGQGPEFLIYFQGTGAADDSGLPNDRFFAVRPEGSVSTLKIQRTERGDSAVYLCASSLALGPANTGELFFGEGSRLTVL.

The chain links TRBV27 to TRBJ1-1; D not resolved. Trimming cost V 2 bases and J 4 bases, with 11 bases left between them. Germline loops: CDR1 MNHEY, CDR2 SMNVEV (reference sequence). CDR3 length: 14 amino acids. The CDR3 bases are TGTGCCAGCAGTTTACGCCCTAGAGGCACTGAAGCTTTCTTT. Protein product: CASSLRPRGTEAFF.

This clone has only a few counts. This sequence joins TRBV29-1 and TRBJ1-2; D remains unclear. Trimming removed 7 bases at V and 4 bases at J, with 16 bases between. Germline CDR1 reads SQVTM; CDR2 reads ANQGSEA. CDR3 length: 13 amino acids. In DNA form, the CDR3 reads TGCAGCGCGCTGGGAGCAACAGCCTATGGCTACACCTTC. This encodes CSALGATAYGYTF.

This clone was counted a few times. CDR3 in DNA: TGTGCCAGCAGCTTTAGGAGCGGATCTAGGGGGGATACGCAGTATTTT. The encoded protein is CASSFRSGSRGDTQYF. The chain employs TRBV7-9 and TRBJ2-3, with D perhaps TRBD1 (6 bases). From germline, CDR1 is SEHNR and CDR2 FQNEAQ (reference sequence). The V gene lost 3 bases and the J gene lost 6 bases, with 19 bases spanning the gap. CDR3 length: 16 residues.